This paragraph reports one T cell receptor beta chain. These data originate in a study of T cell changes during pregnancy in multiple sclerosis. Sequenced by immunoSEQ multiplex PCR; TCRdb stores in-frame clones only, minus some. The sample yields around 130,000 clones, approximately 93% seen once. The sequencing used peripheral blood, collected before pregnancy. This TCR came from a female donor with multiple sclerosis, enrolled in a pregnancy study.

CDR3: CASSPVRGPSNTEAFF. Written as DNA, the CDR3 is TGTGCCAGCTCACCAGTGCGGGGGCCCTCGAACACTGAAGCTTTCTTT. This sequence joins TRBV18 and TRBJ1-1, with a tentative D call TRBD1 (6 bases). CDR1 KGHSH and CDR2 LQKENI come from the germline V gene. CDR3 size: 16 residues. The V end lost 2 bases, the J end lost 1 base, and 14 bases lay between the germline ends.